Sequencing of this T cell receptor beta chain was carried out in a study of CD8 T cells in ankylosing spondylitis. TCR beta libraries were made by quantitative 5'-RACE with molecular barcodes. MiXCR, run by TCRdb on the 5' RACE reads, gives a single entry per CDR3 protein. The table includes 84,000 or so distinct CDR3 sequences, 27% detected once. About this clonotype: Its antigen is undetermined.

The length of the CDR3 is 17 residues. Germline lookup yields CDR1 LGHDT and CDR2 YNNKEL (reference sequence). Trimming pared 1 base from V and 6 bases from J, leaving 20 bases between. Study-level findings and limits: What seemed typical of ankylosing spondylitis blood was a TCR beta motif built from roughly 8 highly homologous variants. Significant enrichment of disease-linked clones was reportedly seen in matched ankylosing spondylitis synovial fluid. Prior work had noted some motif variants in reactive arthritis blood and synovial fluid.

This TCR came from a male donor with ankylosing spondylitis or in good health (not recorded which). Source material: blood, either unsorted or a sorted T cell fraction (not recorded which). The V gene is TRBV3-1, the J gene TRBJ2-3; D might be TRBD2 (6 bases). The chain's CDR3 is CASSQGRVAELPDTQYF. DNA for the CDR3: TGTGCCAGCAGCCAAGGTAGGGTAGCGGAGCTTCCTGATACGCAGTATTTT.